The 14 T cell receptor beta chains below come from one sample, sequenced in a study of T cells in localized non-small cell lung cancer. Repertoires were generated with immunoSEQ multiplex PCR, while TCRdb's copy carries only in-frame clones and drops some. This sample has over 1,500 clones, with 20% to 30% found just once. The input for sequencing was normal lung tissue next to the tumor, taken before any cancer treatment. These receptor sequences come from a man between 40 and 70 years old with stage II squamous cell lung carcinoma.

This clone was seen a few times. This chain's CDR3 is CASSFLPTGEGNQPQHF. The DNA of the CDR3 is TGTGCCAGCAGTTTTCTCCCGACAGGGGAGGGCAATCAGCCCCAGCATTTT. The chain carries TRBV27 and TRBJ1-5, with 8 bases fitting TRBD1. Trimming at V came to 3 bases and at J to 2 bases, leaving 9 bases not matched to a gene. CDR3 length equals 17 residues. The germline CDR1 and CDR2 sequences are MNHEY and SMNVEV (reference sequence).

The rearrangement uses TRBV9 and TRBJ2-6, with D possibly TRBD1 on 5 matching bases. The CDR3 is 15 amino acids. Trimming left V 0 bases short and J 1 base short, with 5 bases between. Germline CDR1 is SGDLS and CDR2 is YYNGEE. The CDR3 DNA is TGTGCCAGCAGCGTAGAGGGGTCTGGGGCCAACGTCCTGACTTTC. Translation gives CASSVEGSGANVLTF.

This clone was counted between two and nine times. The gene calls are TRBV11-3 and TRBJ2-5, with 8 positions matching TRBD2. The germline V gene encodes CDR1 SGHNT and CDR2 YENEEA. The V and J ends lost 2 bases and 5 bases, in that order; junction bases with no gene match: 16. The CDR3 consists of 18 residues. In nucleotides, the CDR3 is TGTGCCAGCAGCTTAAATAGGGGGGGAGCGGGAGCGGGTGAGACCCAGTACTTC. Its protein is CASSLNRGGAGAGETQYF.

The chain joins TRBV11-3 to TRBJ1-1, with a weak D call TRBD1 (5 bases). The V end was cut by 5 bases, the J end by 2 bases, with 15 bases between. The germline V gene encodes CDR1 SGHNT and CDR2 YENEEA. This CDR3 comprises 15 residues. The CDR3 here is CASSPTLTVNTEAFF. The CDR3, as DNA: TGTGCCAGCAGCCCCACCCTGACAGTCAACACTGAAGCTTTCTTT.

The rearrangement uses TRBV18 and TRBJ1-4, with 11 bases aligning to TRBD1. The CDR3 length is 16 residues. Germline V gene data show CDR1 as KGHSH and CDR2 as LQKENI. Losses at the gene ends were 4 bases for V and 8 bases for J; bases not matched to a gene: 9. The CDR3 nucleotides read TGTGCCAGCTCACTAAAACCGGGACAGGGGGTCGAAAAACTGTTTTTT. Encoded protein: CASSLKPGQGVEKLFF. Complete variable domain (other parts from reference TRBV18 and TRBJ1-4): NAGVMQNPRHLVRRRGQEARLRCSPMKGHSHVYWYRQLPEEGLKFMVYLQKENIIDESGMPKERFSAEFPKEGPSILRIQQVVRGDSAAYFCASSLKPGQGVEKLFFGSGTQLSVL.

The chain employs TRBV19 and TRBJ2-4; D possibly corresponds to TRBD1 (5 bases). V was clipped by 6 bases and J by 0 bases, with 12 bases between them. The CDR3 contains 15 residues. Germline CDR1 and CDR2: LNHDA and SQIVND (reference sequence). CDR3 coding DNA: TGTGCCAGTAGCCCCACAGGTCTAGCCAAAAACATTCAGTACTTC. This codes for CASSPTGLAKNIQYF.

Only a few counts were recorded for this clone. The chain employs TRBV11-3 and TRBJ2-1, with 8 positions matching TRBD2. J was trimmed by 6 bases and V by 1 base; bases with no gene match: 11. The germline gives CDR1 SGHNT, CDR2 YENEEA. The CDR3 runs 17 residues. CDR3 nucleotide sequence: TGTGCCAGCAGCTTAGTAAGGGGGACTAGAAGCGGCAATGAGCAGTTCTTC. Its protein is CASSLVRGTRSGNEQFF.

The chain has TRBV2 and TRBJ2-1, with 8 positions matching TRBD2. The ends lost 6 bases at V and 4 bases at J; junction bases unmatched: 23. The CDR3 consists of 20 residues. The germline gives CDR1 SNHLY, CDR2 FYNNEI. The CDR3 DNA reads TGTGCCAGCAGCGCCCCACTAGCGGAGGGTTCGCGGGTGGATTACAATGAGCAGTTCTTC. The encoded protein is CASSAPLAEGSRVDYNEQFF.

In its sample, this clone was seen a few times. The chain joins TRBV9 to TRBJ2-1, with D perhaps being TRBD1 or TRBD2 (5 bases each). CDR1 SGDLS and CDR2 YYNGEE come from the germline V gene. This CDR3 has 16 amino acids. Trimming took off 4 bases at V and 7 bases at J, with 21 bases between the two ends. The CDR3 nucleotides are TGTGCCAGCAGCCCCTCCGTGGGAAGTGGGGGTAATGAGCAGTTCTTC. Translating gives CASSPSVGSGGNEQFF.

The rearrangement joins TRBV4-1 to TRBJ2-7; D is possibly TRBD2 (6 bases). The germline V gene has CDR1 MGHRA and CDR2 YSYEKL. Trimming cost V 0 bases and J 0 bases, with 9 bases left between them. There are 15 residues in the CDR3. CDR3 residues: CASSQELASSYEQYF. The DNA of the CDR3 is TGCGCCAGCAGCCAAGAGCTAGCGAGCTCCTACGAGCAGTACTTC.

The sample holds a few counts of this clone. This chain joins TRBV19 and TRBJ1-1; tentatively, D is TRBD1 (5 bases). The CDR3 loop spans 14 amino acids. CDR1 and CDR2 from the germline V gene are LNHDA and SQIVND (reference sequence). V was clipped by 5 bases and J by 2 bases, with 12 bases between them. Here the CDR3 DNA reads TGTGCCAGTAGTGTGCGGGGCGCAAACACTGAAGCTTTCTTT. Amino acid sequence: CASSVRGANTEAFF.

This clone is large (0.1 to 1%) in the sample. The chain links TRBV18 to TRBJ1-1; D is unresolved. The germline gives CDR1 KGHSH, CDR2 LQKENI. Trimming cost V 0 bases and J 3 bases, with 5 bases left between them. The CDR3 has 13 amino acids. DNA of the CDR3: TGTGCCAGCTCACCACCGGTCGACACTGAAGCTTTCTTT. It is translated as CASSPPVDTEAFF.

A few counts support this clone. V and J are TRBV11-3 and TRBJ1-2; D is unclear. The ends were cut back, 3 bases at V and 2 bases at J, with 13 bases in the middle. CDR1 is SGHNT, CDR2 YENEEA, per germline. The CDR3 is 15 residues long. The DNA for the CDR3 is TGTGCCAGCAGCTTGGAACAGAATGACAACTATGGCTACACCTTC. Protein sequence: CASSLEQNDNYGYTF.

The sample holds a few counts of this clone. The chain joins TRBV6-8 to TRBJ2-5, with 12 bases matching TRBD2. This CDR3 has 14 amino acids. J was trimmed by 7 bases and V by 6 bases; bases with no gene match: 6. Germline V CDR1 and CDR2: MNHGY, SAAAGT. CDR3 DNA: TGTGCCAGCAGCCCGGGACTAGCGGGCCCGACCCAGTACTTC. This sequence encodes CASSPGLAGPTQYF.